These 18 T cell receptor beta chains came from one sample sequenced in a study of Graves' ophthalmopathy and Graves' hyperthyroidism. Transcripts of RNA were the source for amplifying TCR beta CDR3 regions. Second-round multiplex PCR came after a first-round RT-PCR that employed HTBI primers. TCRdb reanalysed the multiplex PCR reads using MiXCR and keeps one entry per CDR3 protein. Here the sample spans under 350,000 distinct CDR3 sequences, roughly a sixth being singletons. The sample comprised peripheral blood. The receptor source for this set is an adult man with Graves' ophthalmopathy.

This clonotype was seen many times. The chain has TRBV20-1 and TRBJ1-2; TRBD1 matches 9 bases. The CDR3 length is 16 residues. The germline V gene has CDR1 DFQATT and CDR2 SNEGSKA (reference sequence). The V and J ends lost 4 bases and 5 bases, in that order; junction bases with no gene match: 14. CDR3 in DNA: TGCAGTGCTACCATTTCCGGGACAGGGTCTCCGTATGGCTACACCTTC. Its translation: CSATISGTGSPYGYTF.

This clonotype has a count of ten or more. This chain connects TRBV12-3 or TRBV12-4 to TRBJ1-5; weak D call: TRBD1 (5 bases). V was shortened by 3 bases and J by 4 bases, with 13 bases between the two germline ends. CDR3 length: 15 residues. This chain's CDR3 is CASSFERGGNQPQHF. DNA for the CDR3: TGTGCCAGCAGTTTCGAGAGGGGTGGGAATCAGCCCCAGCATTTT.

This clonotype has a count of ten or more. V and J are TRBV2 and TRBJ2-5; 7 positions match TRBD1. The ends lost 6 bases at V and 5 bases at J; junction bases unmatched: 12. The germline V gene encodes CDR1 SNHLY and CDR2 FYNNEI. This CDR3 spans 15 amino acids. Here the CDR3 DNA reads TGTGCCAGCAGGGATAGACAGGGTTTTGGCGAGACCCAGTACTTC. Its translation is CASRDRQGFGETQYF.

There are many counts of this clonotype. In nucleotides, the CDR3 is TGTGCCAGCAGCACAGGACAGGCCAGGGGCTACACCTTC. This translates into CASSTGQARGYTF. The genes are TRBV11-2 and TRBJ1-2; 7 positions agree with TRBD1. The germline V gene encodes CDR1 SGHAT and CDR2 FQNNGV. Trimming removed 5 bases from V and 8 bases from J; junction bases left unmatched: 8. This CDR3 region has 13 residues.

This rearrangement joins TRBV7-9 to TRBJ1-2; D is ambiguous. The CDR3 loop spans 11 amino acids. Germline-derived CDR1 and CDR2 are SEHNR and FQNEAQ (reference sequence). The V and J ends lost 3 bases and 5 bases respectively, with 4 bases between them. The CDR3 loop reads CASSFDYGYTF. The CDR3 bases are TGTGCCAGCAGCTTTGATTATGGCTACACCTTC.

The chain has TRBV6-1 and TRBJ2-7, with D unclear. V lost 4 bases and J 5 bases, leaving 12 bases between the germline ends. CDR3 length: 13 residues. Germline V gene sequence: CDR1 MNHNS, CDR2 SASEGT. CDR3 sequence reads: CASSVAGAHEQYF. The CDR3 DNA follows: TGTGCCAGCAGTGTAGCCGGAGCCCACGAGCAGTACTTC.

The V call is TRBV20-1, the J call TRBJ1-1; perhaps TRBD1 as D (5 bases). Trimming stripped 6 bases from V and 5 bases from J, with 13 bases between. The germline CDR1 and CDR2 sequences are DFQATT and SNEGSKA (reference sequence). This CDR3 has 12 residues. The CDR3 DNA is TGCAGTGCGGAGGGGACCCAGACTGAAGCTTTCTTT. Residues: CSAEGTQTEAFF.

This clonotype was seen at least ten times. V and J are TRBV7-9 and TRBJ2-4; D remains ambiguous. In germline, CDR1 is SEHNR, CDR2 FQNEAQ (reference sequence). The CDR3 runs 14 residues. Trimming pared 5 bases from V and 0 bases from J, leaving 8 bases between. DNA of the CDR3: TGTGCCAGCAGCGACGGAAGAGCCAAAAACATTCAGTACTTC. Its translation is CASSDGRAKNIQYF.

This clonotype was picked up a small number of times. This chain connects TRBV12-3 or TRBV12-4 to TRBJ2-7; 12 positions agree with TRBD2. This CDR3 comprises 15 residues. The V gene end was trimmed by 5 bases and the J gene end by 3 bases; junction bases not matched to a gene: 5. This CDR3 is CASSTLTSGSYEQYF. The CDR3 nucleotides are TGTGCCAGCAGTACCTTGACTAGCGGGAGCTACGAGCAGTACTTC.

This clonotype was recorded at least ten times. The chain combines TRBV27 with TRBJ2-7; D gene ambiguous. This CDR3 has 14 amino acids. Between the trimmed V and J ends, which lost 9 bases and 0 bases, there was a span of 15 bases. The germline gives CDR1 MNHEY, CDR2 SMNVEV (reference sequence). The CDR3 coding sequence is TGTGCCAGTTGTGGGTCAGCCGTCTCCTACGAGCAGTACTTC. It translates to CASCGSAVSYEQYF.

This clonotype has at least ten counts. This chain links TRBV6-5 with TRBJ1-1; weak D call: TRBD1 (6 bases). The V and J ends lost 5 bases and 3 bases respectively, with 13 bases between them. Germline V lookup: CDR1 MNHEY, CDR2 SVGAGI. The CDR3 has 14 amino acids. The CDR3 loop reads CASSRRGRDTEAFF. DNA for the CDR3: TGTGCCAGCAGTCGCAGGGGTCGGGACACTGAAGCTTTCTTT.

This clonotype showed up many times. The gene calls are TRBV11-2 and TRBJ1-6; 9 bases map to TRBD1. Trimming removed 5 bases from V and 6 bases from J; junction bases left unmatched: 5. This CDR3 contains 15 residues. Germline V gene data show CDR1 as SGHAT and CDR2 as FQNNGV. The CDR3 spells CASSPGTGFNSPLHF. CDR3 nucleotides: TGTGCCAGCAGCCCCGGGACAGGGTTTAATTCACCCCTCCACTTT.

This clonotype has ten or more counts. CDR3 sequence: CASSFIRGVTEAFF. The CDR3, as DNA: TGTGCCAGCAGCTTTATCAGGGGAGTGACTGAAGCTTTCTTT. The chain recombines TRBV7-2 with TRBJ1-1; tentative D call: TRBD1 (6 bases). In germline, CDR1 is SGHTA, CDR2 FQGNSA. Trimming took 3 bases from V and 5 from J, leaving 13 bases between them. There are 14 residues in the CDR3. Drawing the rest from reference TRBV7-2 and TRBJ1-1, the complete variable domain is GAGVSQSPSNKVTEKGKDVELRCDPISGHTALYWYRQSLGQGLEFLIYFQGNSAPDKSGLPSDRFSAERTGGSVSTLTIQRTQQEDSAVYLCASSFIRGVTEAFFGQGTRLTVV.

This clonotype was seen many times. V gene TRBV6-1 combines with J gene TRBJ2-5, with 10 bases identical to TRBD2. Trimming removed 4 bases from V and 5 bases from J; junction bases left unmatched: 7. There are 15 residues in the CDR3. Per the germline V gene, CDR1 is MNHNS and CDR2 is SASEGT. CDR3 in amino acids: CASSAASGSYETQYF. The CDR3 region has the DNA TGTGCCAGCAGTGCGGCTAGCGGGAGTTATGAGACCCAGTACTTC.

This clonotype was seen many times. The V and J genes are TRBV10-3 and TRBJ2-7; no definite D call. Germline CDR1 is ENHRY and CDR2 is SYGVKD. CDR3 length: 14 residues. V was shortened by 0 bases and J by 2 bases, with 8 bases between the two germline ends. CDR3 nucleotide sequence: TGTGCCATCAGTGAGTCGGCGCTTACCTACGAGCAGTACTTC. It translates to CAISESALTYEQYF.

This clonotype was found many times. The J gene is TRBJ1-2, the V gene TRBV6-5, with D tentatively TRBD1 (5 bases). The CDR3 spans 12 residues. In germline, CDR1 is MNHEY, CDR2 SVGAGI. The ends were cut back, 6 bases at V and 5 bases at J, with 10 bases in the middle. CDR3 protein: CASSPGRYGYTF. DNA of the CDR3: TGTGCCAGCAGCCCGGGGCGTTATGGCTACACCTTC.

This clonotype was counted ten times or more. The CDR3 sequence is CASSSSLDFSYEQYF. The CDR3 bases are TGTGCCAGCAGCTCGAGTTTGGACTTCTCCTACGAGCAGTACTTC. This chain uses TRBV11-2 with TRBJ2-7; TRBD2 is a possible D gene (5 bases). Trimming stripped 4 bases from V and 0 bases from J, with 13 bases between. Germline CDR1 SGHAT, CDR2 FQNNGV. The CDR3 has 15 residues.

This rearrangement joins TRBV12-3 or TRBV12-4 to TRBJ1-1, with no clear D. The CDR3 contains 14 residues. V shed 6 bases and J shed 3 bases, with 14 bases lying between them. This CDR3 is CASRKWDEDTEAFF. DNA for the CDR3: TGTGCCAGCAGAAAATGGGATGAGGACACTGAAGCTTTCTTT.